This T cell receptor beta chain was sequenced for a study of T cells in Graves' hyperthyroidism and ophthalmopathy. Using RNA transcripts as the source, TCR beta CDR3 regions were amplified. TCR CDR3 underwent first-round RT-PCR with the HTBI primer set. TCRdb used MiXCR to reprocess the multiplex PCR reads, holding one entry per CDR3 protein. The table has 300,000 to 450,000 distinct CDR3 sequences, roughly 25% seen once. Between the trimmed V and J ends, which lost 8 bases and 3 bases, there was a span of 16 bases. This CDR3 has 14 amino acids. The germline CDR1 and CDR2 sequences are MNHNS and SASEGT. Points on this clonotype: Its specificity is not known.

Every diagnosis used clinical symptoms, serum thyroxine and TRAb, thyroid ultrasound and orbital computed tomography. Whole-study results and caveats: Appearing also in blood were most of the thyroid clonotypes expanded above 0.001. Ophthalmopathy, as predicted by the model, came a median around 6.7 months after the prediction. Stable hyperthyroidism was told apart from ophthalmopathy by a model built on 13 V-J features.

Sequencing input: blood. The gene calls are TRBV6-1 and TRBJ1-1; maybe TRBD1 (5 bases). The sequence came from a man in his fifties or sixties with Graves' hyperthyroidism. Written as DNA, the CDR3 is TGTGCCAGCGGTGCCCCGACAGAATACACTGAAGCTTTCTTT. Protein sequence: CASGAPTEYTEAFF.